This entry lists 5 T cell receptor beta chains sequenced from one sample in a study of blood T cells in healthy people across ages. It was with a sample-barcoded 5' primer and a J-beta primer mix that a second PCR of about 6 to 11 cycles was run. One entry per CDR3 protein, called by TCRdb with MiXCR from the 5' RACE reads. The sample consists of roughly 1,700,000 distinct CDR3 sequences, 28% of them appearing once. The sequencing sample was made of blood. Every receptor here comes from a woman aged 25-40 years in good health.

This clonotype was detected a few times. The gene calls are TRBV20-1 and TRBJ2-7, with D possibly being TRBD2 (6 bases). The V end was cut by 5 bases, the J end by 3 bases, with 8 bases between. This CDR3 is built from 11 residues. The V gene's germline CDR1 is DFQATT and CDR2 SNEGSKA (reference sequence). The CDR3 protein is CSAVSGYEQYF. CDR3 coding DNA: TGCAGTGCTGTTAGCGGCTACGAGCAGTACTTC.

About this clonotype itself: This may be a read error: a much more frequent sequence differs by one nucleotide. The chain's CDR3 is CASRPGQRTYSEQFF. The CDR3 region has the DNA TGCGCCAGCAGGCCTGGGCAGCGCACTTACAGTGAGCAGTTCTTC. J is TRBJ2-1 and V is TRBV10-2, with D unresolved. Germline-derived CDR1 and CDR2 are WSHSY and SAAADI. CDR3 length equals 15 residues.

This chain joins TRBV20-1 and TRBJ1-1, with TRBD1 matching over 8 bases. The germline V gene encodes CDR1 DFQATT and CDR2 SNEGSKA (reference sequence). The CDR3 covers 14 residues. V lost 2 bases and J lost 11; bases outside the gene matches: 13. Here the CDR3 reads CSARLTQGAGSAFF. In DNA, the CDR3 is TGCAGTGCTAGATTAACTCAGGGGGCGGGGAGCGCTTTCTTT.

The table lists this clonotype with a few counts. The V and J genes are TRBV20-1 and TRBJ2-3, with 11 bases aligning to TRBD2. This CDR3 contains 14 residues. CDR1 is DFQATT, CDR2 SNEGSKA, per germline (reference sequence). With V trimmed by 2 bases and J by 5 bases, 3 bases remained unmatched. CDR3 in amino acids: CSARLAGGRDTQYF. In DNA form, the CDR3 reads TGCAGTGCTAGACTAGCGGGGGGCCGAGATACGCAGTATTTT.

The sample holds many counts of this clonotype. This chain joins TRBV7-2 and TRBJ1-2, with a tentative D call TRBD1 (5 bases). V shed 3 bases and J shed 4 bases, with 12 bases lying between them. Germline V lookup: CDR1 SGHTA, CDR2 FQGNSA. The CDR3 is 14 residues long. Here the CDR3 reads CASSFTGQGYGYTF. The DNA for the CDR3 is TGTGCCAGCAGCTTTACGGGGCAGGGCTATGGCTACACCTTC.